Described below is a single T cell receptor beta chain sequence and its context. This clonotype was seen repeatedly, ten times or more. Its antigen remains undetermined. No much larger clone exists at a distance of one base, and base qualities are not known. Every donor was a healthy Caucasian. Three unrelated non-twin adults were additionally sequenced: a male aged 18 to 29, a male aged 50 to 60 and a female aged 50 to 60. Miltenyi CD45RO+ enrichment and human naive T-cell isolation kits were used to isolate memory (CD45RO+) and naive T cells from PBMC. Receptor libraries were prepared by 5' RACE. Sequencing used an Illumina HiSeq 2000. Template switching introduced a universal primer binding site; the final cDNA contained a unique molecular identifier, enabling accurate counting of TCR cDNA molecules. First-strand cDNA for TCR alpha and beta chains was synthesized from specific primers in the conserved constant-segment region. To control for contamination, each cDNA library was double barcoded with a SMART-Mk sample barcode plus Illumina barcodes. TruSeq adapter sequences and Illumina sample barcodes were added in two successive PCR steps. TCR alpha and beta cDNA libraries were sequenced on the Illumina HiSeq platform with custom primers. Per the source publication's procedure: MiGEC processed the raw reads to extract unique molecular identifiers, while MiXCR was used to determine the CDR3 positions. Recombination models were inferred per individual with the repgenHMM and IGoR tools using an EM algorithm. Shared clonotype analysis was performed with the tcR package in R, normalizing sharing by the product of cloneset sizes. To study raw recombination free of thymic and clonal selection effects, out-of-frame nonproductive sequences were analyzed. Using fastp trimming at Q25 and MiXCR clonotype assembly, TCRdb reanalyzed the public sequencing data and kept in-frame beta chains. Every CDR3 protein is listed once, alongside the most common genes and DNA of its rows. The V and J calls were determined by TCRdb, not by the authors. This sample comprises approximately 690,000 distinct CDR3 sequences, over 5% of them detected only once. Of the sample, 1.5% to 2% falls within the top ten clones.

Ends trimmed: V by 4 bases, J by 5 bases; bases unmatched to a gene: 10. CDR1 DFQATT and CDR2 SNEGSKA were looked up in the germline V gene (reference sequence). The CDR3 numbers 14 residues from cysteine through phenylalanine. The kept DNA is CDR3 alone, 42 bases in frame from the first base. This entry comes from a study of identical twins listed by TCRdb under 2016. The study in broad terms: The study deep-sequenced TCR alpha and beta repertoires from monozygotic twins, unrelated adults of various ages and cord blood to test whether fetal clonotypes persist. Replicate twin experiments were performed at different times using different library preparation protocols to rule out contamination.

The study at large found these results: Abundant cord blood beta clonotypes had fewer insertions, young adult naive repertoires showed a similar but weaker trend, and memory repertoires showed no such trend. Out-of-frame TCR alpha sharing in monozygotic twins was systematically underestimated by recombination models, whereas sharing between unrelated individuals was in agreement with the recombination models. Because the same donors could not be followed over many years, conclusions were based on cross-sectional statistical analysis. Compared with coincidental sharing between unrelated individuals, out-of-frame TCR alpha sequences shared between twins had an excess of sequences with low generation probability. Excess twin sharing in beta out-of-frame sequences was weaker because fewer shared sequences lowered the signal-to-noise ratio. Invariant T cells such as MAIT and iNKT could partly confound zero-insertion analyses, though diverse VJ usage argued against this for most clonotypes.

Sequencing was carried out using naive T cells sorted from blood. The sample's cell subset or site, from its label and the paper: cells isolated with a human naive T-cell isolation kit. The sequence links TRBV20-1 to TRBJ1-1; TRBD1 aligns with 7 central bases. The sequence came from a man younger than 30 in good health. This receptor has the CDR3 CSATSDRVRTEAFF. The base sequence is TGCAGTGCTACTTCTGACAGGGTTAGAACTGAAGCTTTCTTT.